One and the same sample provided the 23 T cell receptor beta chains below, sequenced in a study of blood T cells in healthy people across ages (dated by TCRdb to about 2015). Receptor amplification or capture employed 5' RACE. Sequencing relied on an Illumina HiSeq 2500. A second PCR of roughly 7 to 11 cycles was run with a J-beta primer mix and a sample-barcoded 5' primer. The public reads were reanalyzed by TCRdb: fastp trimming at Q25, MiXCR alignment, in-frame beta chains only. Each record represents a unique CDR3 protein, reported with the most common genes and DNA among its rows. This sample comprises around 870,000 distinct CDR3 sequences, more than 25% of them detected only once. The ten top clones hold roughly 17% of the sample. What was sequenced was blood. Source of these receptors: a woman of 80 years or more in good health.

This clonotype has at least ten counts. The chain uses TRBV18 and TRBJ2-5; a possible D gene is TRBD2 (5 bases). Trimming removed 2 bases from V and 0 bases from J, with 10 bases in between. The germline V gene encodes CDR1 KGHSH and CDR2 LQKENI. This CDR3 region has 15 residues. The DNA for the CDR3 is TGTGCCAGCTCACCATTAGCGTTAGACCAAGAGACCCAGTACTTC. Its protein is CASSPLALDQETQYF.

To note about this clonotype: A read error may explain this, as a much larger clone is one base away. The chain has TRBV6-2 or TRBV6-3 and TRBJ2-1, with 7 nucleotides matching TRBD2. The CDR3 extends over 12 amino acids. V shed 2 bases, J shed 13 bases, and the junction held 5 bases outside the gene matches. Germline V lookup: CDR1 MNHEY, CDR2 SVGEGT. The DNA of the CDR3 is TGTGCCAGCAGTTACCGGGGGGAGACCCAGTTCTTC. Amino acids: CASSYRGETQFF.

This clonotype was detected only a few times. This chain connects TRBV2 to TRBJ1-5, with D possibly being TRBD1 (5 bases). Germline V CDR1 and CDR2: SNHLY, FYNNEI. This CDR3 comprises 15 residues. Trimming took 3 bases from V and 6 from J, leaving 15 bases between them. CDR3 DNA: TGTGCCAGCAGTGACGCCAGACAGTTCCGTCAGCCCCAGCATTTT. Translating gives CASSDARQFRQPQHF.

This clonotype was seen many times. The chain links TRBV5-1 to TRBJ2-7; tentatively, D is TRBD2 (7 bases). Germline CDR1 reads SGHRS; CDR2 reads YFSETQ. V was cut by 0 bases and J by 4 bases, with 23 bases left in between. CDR3 length: 18 amino acids. DNA of the CDR3: TGCGCCAGCAGCTTGGCTTCCCCACAGGGCTCGGGGGGATACGAGCAGTACTTC. It yields the protein CASSLASPQGSGGYEQYF.

There are a few counts of this clonotype. J is TRBJ1-1 and V is TRBV7-2; D is unclear. V dropped 5 bases and J dropped 7 bases, with 14 bases sitting between them. Germline CDR1 SGHTA, CDR2 FQGNSA. The CDR3 runs to 13 residues. The chain's CDR3 is CASSPSLRREAFF. The DNA of the CDR3 is TGTGCCAGCAGCCCCTCCTTAAGGCGTGAAGCTTTCTTT.

The V gene is TRBV27, the J gene TRBJ1-6, with 10 bases identical to TRBD1. J lost 9 bases, V lost 4 bases, and 12 bases had no gene match. CDR3 length: 17 amino acids. Germline loops: CDR1 MNHEY, CDR2 SMNVEV (reference sequence). CDR3 protein: CASSYVGRDRGGSPLHF. In DNA form, the CDR3 reads TGTGCCAGCAGTTATGTCGGTAGGGACAGGGGTGGTTCACCCCTCCACTTT.

This clonotype was observed a handful of times. The genes are TRBV29-1 and TRBJ1-2, with D perhaps TRBD1 (5 bases). The CDR3 spans 15 residues. Germline lookup yields CDR1 SQVTM and CDR2 ANQGSEA. V dropped 4 bases and J dropped 4 bases, with 19 bases sitting between them. The CDR3 sequence: CSVVSRGRSGYGYTF. CDR3 sequence (DNA): TGCAGCGTTGTGTCAAGGGGCCGATCGGGCTATGGCTACACCTTC.

About this clonotype itself: With a much larger clone just one base away, this may be a read error. The chain uses TRBV5-5 and TRBJ2-3; the match to TRBD1 covers 11 bases. In germline, CDR1 is SGHKS, CDR2 YYEKEE (reference sequence). CDR3 length: 16 residues. CDR3 sequence reads: CASSWTGGYSTDTEYF. CDR3 sequence (DNA): TGTGCCAGCAGCTGGACAGGGGGCTATTCTACAGATACGGAGTATTTT. Using reference TRBV5-5 and TRBJ2-3 for the parts outside the CDR3, the full variable domain is DAGVTQSPTHLIKTRGQQVTLRCSPISGHKSVSWYQQVLGQGPQFIFQYYEKEERGRGNFPDRFSARQFPNYSSELNVNALLLGDSALYLCASSWTGGYSTDTEYFGPGTRLTVL.

This clonotype was found a few times. The V gene is TRBV6-6, the J gene TRBJ1-1, with TRBD1 as a possible D gene (5 bases). Trimming pared 0 bases from V and 5 bases from J, leaving 7 bases between. The CDR3 is 13 residues long. CDR1 is MNHNY and CDR2 is SVGAGI in the germline V gene (reference sequence). The CDR3 protein is CASSYSEGTEAFF. The CDR3 DNA is TGTGCCAGCAGTTACTCGGAGGGGACTGAAGCTTTCTTT.

Concerning this clonotype itself: One junction end does not reproduce the germline sequence, and a read error may be involved. The chain carries TRBV6-6 and TRBJ1-4, with 9 nucleotides matching TRBD1. Germline lookup yields CDR1 MNHNY and CDR2 SVGAGI (reference sequence). CDR3 length: 15 residues. The CDR3 DNA follows: TGTGCCAGCAGGGGACAGGGTACGGCTAATGAAAAACGGTTTTTT. Protein sequence: CASRGQGTANEKRFF.

As concerns this clonotype: Compared with germline, one end of the junction differs, possibly owing to a read error. The V and J genes are TRBV5-1 and TRBJ1-2, with 7 positions matching TRBD1. This CDR3 spans 12 amino acids. From germline, CDR1 is SGHRS and CDR2 YFSETQ. Here the CDR3 DNA reads TGCGCCAGCAACTTGACCAGACAGGGATACACCTTC. It yields the protein CASNLTRQGYTF.

This clonotype was observed many times. The rearrangement links TRBV7-8 to TRBJ2-3; the D gene is possibly TRBD2 (6 bases). Per germline, CDR1 SGHVS and CDR2 FQNEAQ. With 2 bases removed from V and 14 bases from J, the gap between germline ends came to 20 bases. This CDR3 has 14 residues. The CDR3 region is CASSLKEGVPRRYF. The CDR3 region has the DNA TGTGCCAGCAGCTTAAAGGAGGGTGTCCCCCGTCGGTATTTT.

In its sample, this clonotype was seen many times. The chain recombines TRBV5-1 with TRBJ2-1, with 9 bases fitting TRBD2. J was trimmed by 8 bases and V by 0 bases; bases with no gene match: 6. The germline V gene has CDR1 SGHRS and CDR2 YFSETQ. The length of the CDR3 is 15 residues. The CDR3 DNA follows: TGCGCCAGCAGCTTGGAAGCGGGGGGCGGGTATGAGCAGTTCTTC. It codes for CASSLEAGGGYEQFF.

The V gene is TRBV9, the J gene TRBJ2-3, with 12 bases matching TRBD2. CDR1 is SGDLS, CDR2 YYNGEE, per germline. The length of the CDR3 is 16 residues. Unmatched junction bases numbered 4, after V lost 3 bases and J lost 2 bases. The CDR3 spells CASSETSGGITDTQYF. The DNA of the CDR3 is TGTGCCAGCAGCGAGACTAGCGGGGGAATCACAGATACGCAGTATTTT. Drawing the rest from reference TRBV9 and TRBJ2-3, the complete variable domain is DSGVTQTPKHLITATGQRVTLRCSPRSGDLSVYWYQQSLDQGLQFLIQYYNGEERAKGNILERFSAQQFPDLHSELNLSSLELGDSALYFCASSETSGGITDTQYFGPGTRLTVL.

Many counts were recorded for this clonotype. The chain couples TRBV7-2 to TRBJ2-1, with 15 bases that match TRBD2. CDR3 length: 20 residues. V lost 2 bases to trimming and J lost 8 bases; unmatched junction nucleotides: 16. Germline V gene data show CDR1 as SGHTA and CDR2 as FQGNSA. This CDR3 reads CASSLKLVTGLAGGIHEQFF. The CDR3 DNA follows: TGTGCCAGCAGCTTAAAGCTTGTGACGGGACTAGCGGGGGGAATCCATGAGCAGTTCTTC. Supplemented by reference TRBV7-2 and TRBJ2-1, the full variable domain reads GAGVSQSPSNKVTEKGKDVELRCDPISGHTALYWYRQSLGQGLEFLIYFQGNSAPDKSGLPSDRFSAERTGGSVSTLTIQRTQQEDSAVYLCASSLKLVTGLAGGIHEQFFGPGTRLTVL.

Only one count was recorded for this clonotype. The chain couples TRBV5-1 to TRBJ2-7; 8 nucleotides match TRBD1. The germline V gene has CDR1 SGHRS and CDR2 YFSETQ. Trimming at V came to 2 bases and at J to 3 bases, leaving 7 bases not matched to a gene. The CDR3 spans 15 residues. CDR3 in amino acids: CASSFPGTGVYEQYF. The CDR3 DNA follows: TGCGCCAGCAGCTTCCCCGGGACAGGTGTCTACGAGCAGTACTTC.

This clonotype was seen more than once but under ten times. The chain carries TRBV3-1 and TRBJ2-4; unclear D gene. The J call may be wrong; the DNA end is better matched by TRBJ2-5. The CDR3 runs 13 residues. Looked up from germline, CDR1 is LGHDT and CDR2 is YNNKEL (reference sequence). DNA of the CDR3: TGTGCCAGCAGCCAAGAGAACAAAGAGACCCAGTACTTC. It encodes CASSQENKETQYF.

At least ten counts were recorded for this clonotype. This chain joins TRBV4-2 and TRBJ2-5, with D possibly being TRBD1 (5 bases). Trimming took off 0 bases at V and 5 bases at J, with 7 bases between the two ends. The CDR3 loop spans 13 amino acids. The germline V gene encodes CDR1 LGHNA and CDR2 YNFKEQ. CDR3 in DNA: TGTGCCAGCAGCCAAGAAACAGGCGAGACCCAGTACTTC. This encodes CASSQETGETQYF.

Concerning this clonotype: This may stem from a read error, because a much larger clone lies one nucleotide away. The chain couples TRBV10-2 to TRBJ1-1; no definite D call. This CDR3 has 14 residues. Germline loops: CDR1 WSHSY, CDR2 SAAADI. Trimming shortened V by 8 bases and J by 1 base, and 14 bases separated the two germline ends. CDR3 nucleotides: TGCGCCAGCCGTTCGGGATACCAGAACACTGAAGCTTTCTTT. Protein: CASRSGYQNTEAFF.

This clonotype was seen a single time. The gene calls are TRBV20-1 and TRBJ1-3; the D is unclear. Trimming removed 6 bases from V and 4 bases from J, with 13 bases in between. Germline V gene lookup returns CDR1 DFQATT and CDR2 SNEGSKA (reference sequence). The CDR3 runs 13 residues. The CDR3 DNA follows: TGCAGTGCCCCTGATATGACAGGAAACACCATATATTTT. Residues: CSAPDMTGNTIYF.

This clonotype was observed at least ten times. The J gene is TRBJ2-5, the V gene TRBV4-3; D unclear. This CDR3 comprises 15 residues. V lost 0 bases and J 1 base, leaving 9 bases between the germline ends. Looked up from germline, CDR1 is LGHNA and CDR2 is YSLEER. The CDR3 DNA reads as TGCGCCAGCAGCCAAGATAGGAACAGCCAAGAGACCCAGTACTTC. It is translated as CASSQDRNSQETQYF.

The rearrangement links TRBV7-2 to TRBJ2-1, with D possibly being TRBD1 (5 bases). Germline V gives CDR1 SGHTA, CDR2 FQGNSA. V lost 5 bases and J lost 11, with 13 bases in between. The CDR3 totals 12 residues. The CDR3: CASSGTGPQQFF. The DNA of the CDR3 is TGTGCCAGCAGCGGAACAGGCCCTCAGCAGTTCTTC.

The sample holds many counts of this clonotype. The rearrangement uses TRBV7-9 and TRBJ2-7; 13 bases match TRBD2. The V and J ends lost 5 bases and 9 bases, in that order; junction bases with no gene match: 4. Looked up from germline, CDR1 is SEHNR and CDR2 is FQNEAQ (reference sequence). CDR3 size: 13 residues. The chain's CDR3 is CASSKRTSGGQYF. CDR3 sequence (DNA): TGTGCCAGCAGCAAACGGACTAGCGGGGGGCAGTACTTC.